Listed below are T cell receptor beta chains from one sample, sequenced in a study of blood T cell repertoires in COVID-19. The assay was immunoSEQ multiplex PCR, and TCRdb's table has in-frame clones only and misses some. This table holds around 190,000 clones, approximately 90% found once. Specimen: peripheral blood. The receptors derive from a man under 40 with acute or convalescent COVID-19. CDR3s include the opening cysteine and the closing phenylalanine or tryptophan. The D gene is left open where the match is weak. Size is omitted from some rows. Given values are once, few, many or a class for expanded clones.

TRBV9	15	TRBJ1-6	.	TRBD1	TGTGCCAGCAGCGCACAGGGGTCCCTACATTCACCCCTCCACTTT	CASSAQGSLHSPLHF
TRBV15	14	TRBJ2-7	.	TRBD2	TGTGCCACCAGCCGACGGGGGGATATTGTCGAGCAGTACTTC	CATSRRGDIVEQYF
TRBV5-1	14	TRBJ2-1	.	.	TGCGCCAGCAGCTTGGGAGTTTCGGTGCAGGGGCAGTTCTTC	CASSLGVSVQGQFF
TRBV7-2	13	TRBJ2-7	.	.	TGTGCCAGCAGCTCGGACTACTCCAGCGAGCAGTACTTC	CASSSDYSSEQYF
TRBV9	13	TRBJ1-2	.	TRBD1	TGTGCCAGCACCCCGGGACAGGGTGTGTTCTACACCTTC	CASTPGQGVFYTF
TRBV5-1	16	TRBJ1-1	.	TRBD1	TGCGCCAGCAGCTCCAAACCGGGACAGATTAACACTGAAGCTTTCTTT	CASSSKPGQINTEAFF
TRBV5-4	13	TRBJ2-3	.	.	TGTGCCAGCAGCTTACCAGGCACAGATACGCAGTATTTT	CASSLPGTDTQYF
TRBV10-3	16	TRBJ2-7	.	.	TGTGCCATCAGTGAGTCGGGGGGAATGCGGACCTACGAGCAGTACTTC	CAISESGGMRTYEQYF
TRBV9	15	TRBJ2-7	once	.	TGTGCCAGCAGCGTTCGACAGCCGGAAACCTACGAGCAGTACTTC	CASSVRQPETYEQYF
TRBV6-1	15	TRBJ1-1	.	TRBD1	TGTGCCAGCAGTGACCCCGGGACAGGGAGAAATGAAGCTTTCTTT	CASSDPGTGRNEAFF
TRBV28	14	TRBJ1-1	.	.	TGTGCCAGCAGTAAACAACGTGGAGGGAGTGAAGCTTTCTTT	CASSKQRGGSEAFF
TRBV7-2	13	TRBJ1-4	few	.	TGTGCCAGCAGCTTACAGGGGTATGAAAAACTGTTTTTT	CASSLQGYEKLFF
TRBV24-1	16	TRBJ2-2	.	TRBD2	TGTGCCACCAGTGCACCTAGCGGGATGGGCACCGGGGAGCTGTTTTTT	CATSAPSGMGTGELFF
TRBV19	14	TRBJ1-2	once	TRBD1	TGTGCCACTTATTCCGGGACAGGGGTCTATGGCTACACCTTC	CATYSGTGVYGYTF
TRBV30	15	TRBJ1-3	few	.	TGTGCCTGGAGTGTCCAGGGAACGAGGGGAAACACCATATATTTT	CAWSVQGTRGNTIYF
TRBV7-3	13	TRBJ2-5	.	TRBD2	TGTGCCAGCAGCTTAAGCGGGGGGGAGACCCAGTACTTC	CASSLSGGETQYF
TRBV5-6	15	TRBJ2-7	.	TRBD1	TGTGCCAGCAGCTTGGTGGGACAGGCCATCTCCGAGCAGTACTTC	CASSLVGQAISEQYF
TRBV28	15	TRBJ1-2	once	.	TGTGCCAGCAGGCTGTCTCCGGGTCCCAACTATGGCTACACCTTC	CASRLSPGPNYGYTF
TRBV11-2	13	TRBJ1-3	.	.	TGTGCCAGCAGCCATAGTTCTGGAAACACCATATATTTT	CASSHSSGNTIYF
TRBV28	16	TRBJ1-5	.	TRBD1	TGTGCCAGCGGAACTACAGGGGGCAAGAGGAATCAGCCCCAGCATTTT	CASGTTGGKRNQPQHF